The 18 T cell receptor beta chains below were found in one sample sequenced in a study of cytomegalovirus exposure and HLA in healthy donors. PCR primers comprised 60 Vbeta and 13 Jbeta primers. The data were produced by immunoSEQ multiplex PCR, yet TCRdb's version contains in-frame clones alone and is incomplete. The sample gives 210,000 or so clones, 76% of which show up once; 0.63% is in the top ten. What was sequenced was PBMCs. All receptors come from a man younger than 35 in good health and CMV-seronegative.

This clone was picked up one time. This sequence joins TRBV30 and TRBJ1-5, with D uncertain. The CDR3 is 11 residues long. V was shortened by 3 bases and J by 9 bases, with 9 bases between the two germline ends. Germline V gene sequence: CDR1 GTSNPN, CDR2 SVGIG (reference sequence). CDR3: CAWRSGGPQHF. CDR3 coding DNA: TGTGCCTGGAGATCGGGAGGGCCCCAGCATTTT. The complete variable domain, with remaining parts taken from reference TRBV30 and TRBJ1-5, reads SQTIHQWPATLVQPVGSPLSLECTVEGTSNPNLYWYRQAAGRGLQLLFYSVGIGQISSEVPQNLSASRPQDRQFILSSKKLLLSDSGFYLCAWRSGGPQHFGDGTRLSIL.

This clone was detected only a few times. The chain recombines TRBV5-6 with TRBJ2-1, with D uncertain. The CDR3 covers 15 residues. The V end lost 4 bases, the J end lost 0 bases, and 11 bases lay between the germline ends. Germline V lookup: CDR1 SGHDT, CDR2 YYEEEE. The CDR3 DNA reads TGTGCCAGCAGCCCGTCAGTAAGCTCCTACAATGAGCAGTTCTTC. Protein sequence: CASSPSVSSYNEQFF.

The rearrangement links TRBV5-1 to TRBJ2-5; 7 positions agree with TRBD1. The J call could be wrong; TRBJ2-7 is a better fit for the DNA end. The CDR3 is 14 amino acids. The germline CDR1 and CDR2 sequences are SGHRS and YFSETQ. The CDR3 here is CASSLRDRVDEQYF. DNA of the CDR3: TGCGCCAGCAGTTTACGAGACAGGGTGGACGAGCAGTACTTC.

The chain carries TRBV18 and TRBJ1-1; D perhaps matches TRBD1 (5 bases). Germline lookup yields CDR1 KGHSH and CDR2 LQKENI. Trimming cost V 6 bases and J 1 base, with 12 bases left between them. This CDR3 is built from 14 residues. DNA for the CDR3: TGTGCCAGCTCGCCCAGGGACTGGAACACTGAAGCTTTCTTT. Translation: CASSPRDWNTEAFF.

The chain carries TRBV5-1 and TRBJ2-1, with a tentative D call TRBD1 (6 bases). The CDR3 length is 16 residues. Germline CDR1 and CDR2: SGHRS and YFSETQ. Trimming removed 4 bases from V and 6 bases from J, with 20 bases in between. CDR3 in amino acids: CASSLQTSSGANEQFF. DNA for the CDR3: TGCGCCAGCAGCCTGCAAACGTCTTCAGGGGCCAATGAGCAGTTCTTC.

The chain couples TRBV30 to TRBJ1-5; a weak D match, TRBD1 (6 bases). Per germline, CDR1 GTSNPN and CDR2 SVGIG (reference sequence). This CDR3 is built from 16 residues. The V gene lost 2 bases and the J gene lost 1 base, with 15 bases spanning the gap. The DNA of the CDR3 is TGTGCCTGGAGTCAAACGCGGGGGGCGAGCAATCAGCCCCAGCATTTT. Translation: CAWSQTRGASNQPQHF.

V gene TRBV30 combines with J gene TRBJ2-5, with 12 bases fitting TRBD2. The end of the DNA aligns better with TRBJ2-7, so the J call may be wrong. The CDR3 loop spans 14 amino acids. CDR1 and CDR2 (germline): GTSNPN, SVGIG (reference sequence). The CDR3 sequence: CACRSSGRALEQYF. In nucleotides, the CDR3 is TGTGCCTGCCGATCTAGCGGGAGGGCTCTCGAGCAGTACTTC.

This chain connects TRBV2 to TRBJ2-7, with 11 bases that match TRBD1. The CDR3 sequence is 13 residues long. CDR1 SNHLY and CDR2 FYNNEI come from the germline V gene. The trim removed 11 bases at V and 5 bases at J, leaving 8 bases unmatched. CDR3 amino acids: CASTGTGGHEQYF. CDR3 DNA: TGTGCCTCAACCGGGACAGGGGGACACGAGCAGTACTTC.

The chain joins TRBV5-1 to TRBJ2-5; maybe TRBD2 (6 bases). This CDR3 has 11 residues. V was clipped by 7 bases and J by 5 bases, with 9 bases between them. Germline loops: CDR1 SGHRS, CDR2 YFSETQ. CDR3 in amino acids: CASLGGETQYF. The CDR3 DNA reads TGCGCCAGCCTGGGGGGTGAGACCCAGTACTTC.

The CDR3 loop reads CASRKDRGYYEQYF. In nucleotides, the CDR3 is TGTGCCAGCAGAAAGGACAGGGGGTACTACGAGCAGTACTTC. The chain joins TRBV28 to TRBJ2-7; 10 positions match TRBD1. There are 14 residues in the CDR3. The germline V gene has CDR1 MDHEN and CDR2 SYDVKM. V lost 6 bases to trimming and J lost 3 bases; unmatched junction nucleotides: 5.

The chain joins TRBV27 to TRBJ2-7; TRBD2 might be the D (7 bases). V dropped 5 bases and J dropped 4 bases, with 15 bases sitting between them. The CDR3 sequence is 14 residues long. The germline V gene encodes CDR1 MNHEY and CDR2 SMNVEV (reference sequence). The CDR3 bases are TGTGCCAGCAGTACCCGGGGGGCGGAGTACGAGCAGTACTTC. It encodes CASSTRGAEYEQYF.

The CDR3 spells CAISRQPSSGNTIYF. The CDR3 DNA is TGTGCCATCAGTAGACAGCCGAGCTCTGGAAACACCATATATTTT. This rearrangement joins TRBV10-3 to TRBJ1-3, with D possibly matching TRBD1 (5 bases). The CDR3 contains 15 residues. Germline V lookup: CDR1 ENHRY, CDR2 SYGVKD. V dropped 5 bases and J dropped 0 bases, with 11 bases sitting between them.

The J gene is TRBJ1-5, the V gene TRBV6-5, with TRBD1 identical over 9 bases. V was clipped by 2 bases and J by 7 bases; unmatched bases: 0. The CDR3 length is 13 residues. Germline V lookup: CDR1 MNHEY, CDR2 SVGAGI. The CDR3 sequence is CASSYTGGQPQHF. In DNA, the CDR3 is TGTGCCAGCAGTTACACAGGGGGCCAGCCCCAGCATTTT.

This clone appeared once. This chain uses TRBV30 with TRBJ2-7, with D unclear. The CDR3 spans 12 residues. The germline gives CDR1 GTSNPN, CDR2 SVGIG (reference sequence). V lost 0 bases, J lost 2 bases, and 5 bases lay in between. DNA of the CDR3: TGTGCCTGGAGTGTACTTACCTACGAGCAGTACTTC. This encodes CAWSVLTYEQYF.

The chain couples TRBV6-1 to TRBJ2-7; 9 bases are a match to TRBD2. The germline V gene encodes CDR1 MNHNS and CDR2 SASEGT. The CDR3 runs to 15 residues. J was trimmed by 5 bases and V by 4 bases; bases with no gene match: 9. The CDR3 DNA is TGTGCCAGCAGTGGGTTTAGCGGGAGCAGGAACGAGCAGTACTTC. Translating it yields CASSGFSGSRNEQYF.

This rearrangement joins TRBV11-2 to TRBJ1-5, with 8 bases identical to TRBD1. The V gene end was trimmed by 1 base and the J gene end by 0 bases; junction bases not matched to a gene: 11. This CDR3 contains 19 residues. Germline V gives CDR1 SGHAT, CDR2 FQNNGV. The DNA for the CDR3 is TGTGCCAGCAGCTTAGTGGGGGGAACAGGGGGAGTTAGCAATCAGCCCCAGCATTTT. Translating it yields CASSLVGGTGGVSNQPQHF. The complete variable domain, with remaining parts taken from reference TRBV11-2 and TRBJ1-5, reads EAGVAQSPRYKIIEKRQSVAFWCNPISGHATLYWYQQILGQGPKLLIQFQNNGVVDDSQLPKDRFSAERLKGVDSTLKIQPAKLEDSAVYLCASSLVGGTGGVSNQPQHFGDGTRLSIL.

CDR3 nucleotide sequence: TGCGCCAGCAGCTTGGCCGGGGTGGGCACTGAAGCTTTCTTT. Amino acid sequence: CASSLAGVGTEAFF. This chain connects TRBV5-1 to TRBJ1-1; unclear D gene. Germline-derived CDR1 and CDR2 are SGHRS and YFSETQ. With 0 bases removed from V and 4 bases from J, the gap between germline ends came to 10 bases. The CDR3 covers 14 residues.

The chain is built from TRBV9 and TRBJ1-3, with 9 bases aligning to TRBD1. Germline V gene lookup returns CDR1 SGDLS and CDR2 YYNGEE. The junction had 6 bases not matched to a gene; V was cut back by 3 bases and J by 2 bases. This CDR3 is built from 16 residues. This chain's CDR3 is CASSAGTGKAGNTIYF. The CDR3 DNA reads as TGTGCCAGCAGCGCGGGGACAGGGAAGGCTGGAAACACCATATATTTT. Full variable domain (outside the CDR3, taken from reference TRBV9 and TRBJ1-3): DSGVTQTPKHLITATGQRVTLRCSPRSGDLSVYWYQQSLDQGLQFLIQYYNGEERAKGNILERFSAQQFPDLHSELNLSSLELGDSALYFCASSAGTGKAGNTIYFGEGSWLTVV.